This T cell receptor beta chain is drawn from a study of cytomegalovirus exposure and HLA in healthy donors. General study results and limits: A missense variant in DCLRE1C was later tied to TCR beta V- and J-gene trimming.

In this sample, this clone turned up a few times. The antigen remains unidentified. PCR involved 60 Vbeta and 13 Jbeta primers. Profiling relied on immunoSEQ multiplex PCR, and the TCRdb table lists in-frame clones only, not all of them. The sample shows some 80,000 clones, about 78% of them seen only once. Germline V gene lookup returns CDR1 MRHNA and CDR2 SNTAGT. V lost 3 bases and J 0 bases, leaving 11 bases between the germline ends. The CDR3 covers 15 residues. The rearrangement uses TRBV6-4 and TRBJ1-1; D is perhaps TRBD1 (6 bases). The receptor comes from a man younger than 35 in good health and CMV-seropositive. Sequences were obtained from PBMCs. The CDR3 coding sequence is TGTGCCAGCAGTGAGGAGACAGGTCTGAACACTGAAGCTTTCTTT. Translation gives CASSEETGLNTEAFF.